These 22 T cell receptor beta chains originate from one sample sequenced in a study of memory CD8 T cells in hepatitis C reinfection. Some clones are missing from TCRdb's copy, which holds only in-frame ones; the method was immunoSEQ multiplex PCR. Of about 50,000 clones listed, roughly 87% are singletons. Stated time point: late/post reinfection, 12 to 24 weeks after detection. Sorted cells were sequenced directly ex vivo without any in vitro expansion. Source material: naive CD8+ T cells sorted from blood. These receptor sequences come from a man younger than 35 with hepatitis C virus infection.

There are a few counts of this clone. V is TRBV5-1 and J is TRBJ1-6, with D maybe TRBD1 (6 bases). The CDR3 totals 16 residues. Trimming cost V 2 bases and J 0 bases, with 9 bases left between them. Germline CDR1 reads SGHRS; CDR2 reads YFSETQ. The CDR3 DNA reads TGCGCCAGCAGCTTTACAGGGAGCTCCTATAATTCACCCCTCCACTTT. Protein: CASSFTGSSYNSPLHF.

The chain recombines TRBV15 with TRBJ2-7, with D possibly being TRBD1 (6 bases). The V gene lost 6 bases and the J gene lost 1 base, with 10 bases spanning the gap. This CDR3 contains 13 residues. Germline V CDR1 and CDR2: LNHNV, YYDKDF (reference sequence). DNA of the CDR3: TGTGCCACCAGGGAAACAGGGTCCTACGAGCAGTACTTC. This codes for CATRETGSYEQYF.

This sequence joins TRBV6-5 and TRBJ1-1; D uncertain. The V end was cut by 6 bases, the J end by 3 bases, with 14 bases between. This CDR3 comprises 14 residues. The germline gives CDR1 MNHEY, CDR2 SVGAGI. The CDR3 spells CASRYNSGDTEAFF. CDR3 bases: TGTGCCAGCAGGTACAACAGCGGGGACACTGAAGCTTTCTTT.

This chain joins TRBV30 and TRBJ2-7, with TRBD1 matching 11 bases. Trimming took 3 bases from V and 2 from J; bases not matched to a gene: 3. CDR1 and CDR2 (germline): GTSNPN, SVGIG (reference sequence). This CDR3 has 14 residues. The DNA of the CDR3 is TGTGCCTGGAGCCCGGGACAGGGGGCCTACGAGCAGTACGTC. This codes for CAWSPGQGAYEQYV.

The chain has TRBV4-1 and TRBJ1-6, with a possible D match to TRBD1 (5 bases). Germline values: CDR1 MGHRA, CDR2 YSYEKL. V dropped 4 bases and J dropped 9 bases, with 16 bases sitting between them. CDR3 length: 15 residues. CDR3 nucleotide sequence: TGCGCCAGCAGCCGCGGGACGGAAAATTCTTCACCCCTCCACTTT. This gives the protein CASSRGTENSSPLHF.

The chain recombines TRBV21-1 with TRBJ2-7; TRBD2 is the table's D call and was not checked against the DNA. TRBV21-1 is annotated as a pseudogene. This CDR3 comprises 16 residues. CDR3 in DNA: TGTGCCAGCAGCAAAGGGGGCGGGGCCGCCTCCTACGAGCAGTACTTC. Its translation: CASSKGGGAASYEQYF.

This clone was detected once. This chain connects TRBV2 to TRBJ2-5; tentatively, D is TRBD2 (5 bases). Per the germline V gene, CDR1 is SNHLY and CDR2 is FYNNEI. The V end lost 9 bases, the J end lost 5 bases, and 13 bases lay between the germline ends. The CDR3 contains 12 residues. The CDR3 is CASREGWETQYF. As DNA, the CDR3 is TGTGCCAGTAGAGAGGGCTGGGAGACCCAGTACTTC.

The CDR3 protein is CASSESDRGPDEAFF. CDR3 DNA: TGTGCCAGCAGCGAATCAGACAGGGGCCCAGATGAAGCTTTCTTT. The chain employs TRBV7-9 and TRBJ1-1; 8 bases agree with TRBD1. This CDR3 region has 15 residues. Germline CDR1 SEHNR, CDR2 FQNEAQ (reference sequence). V gave up 5 bases and J gave up 7 bases; unmatched junction bases: 12.

V gene TRBV7-9 combines with J gene TRBJ2-2; 8 bases match TRBD1. J lost 3 bases, V lost 4 bases, and 7 bases had no gene match. The V gene's germline CDR1 is SEHNR and CDR2 FQNEAQ (reference sequence). There are 16 residues in the CDR3. The CDR3 nucleotides are TGTGCCAGCAGCTCGGACAGGGCTTCGCACACCGGGGAGCTGTTTTTT. Translated: CASSSDRASHTGELFF.

This clone was seen once. The chain joins TRBV5-4 to TRBJ1-3; a weak D match, TRBD1 (5 bases). CDR1 SGHNT and CDR2 YYREEE come from the germline V gene (reference sequence). V lost 2 bases to trimming and J lost 4 bases, with 10 bases between them. This CDR3 is built from 14 residues. CDR3 sequence (DNA): TGTGCCAGCAGCTTCCAGGGCTCGGGAAACACCATATATTTT. This sequence encodes CASSFQGSGNTIYF.

The chain uses TRBV7-8 and TRBJ2-7; 9 nucleotides align to TRBD1. Germline V gene sequence: CDR1 SGHVS, CDR2 FQNEAQ. This CDR3 contains 15 residues. Unmatched junction bases numbered 8, after V lost 5 bases and J lost 3 bases. CDR3 sequence: CASSGTGRYGYEQYV. The CDR3 region has the DNA TGTGCCAGCAGCGGGACAGGGCGCTACGGCTACGAGCAGTACGTC.

The chain couples TRBV7-9 to TRBJ2-5; a possible D gene is TRBD1 (5 bases). The CDR3 runs to 13 residues. Per the germline V gene, CDR1 is SEHNR and CDR2 is FQNEAQ (reference sequence). Trimming took off 1 base at V and 5 bases at J, with 8 bases between the two ends. The CDR3: CASSLVRAETQYF. The CDR3 nucleotides are TGTGCCAGCAGCTTAGTCAGGGCGGAGACCCAGTACTTC.

This clone was detected once. The genes are TRBV7-9 and TRBJ2-5; TRBD1 aligns across 9 bases. Germline CDR1 reads SEHNR; CDR2 reads FQNEAQ (reference sequence). CDR3 length: 14 residues. Trimming took 5 bases from V and 5 from J; bases not matched to a gene: 6. CDR3 protein: CASSGTGGSETQYF. The CDR3 nucleotides are TGTGCCAGCAGCGGTACAGGGGGCAGTGAGACCCAGTACTTC.

V gene TRBV27 combines with J gene TRBJ2-7; a possible D gene is TRBD1 (5 bases). The V end was cut by 4 bases, the J end by 3 bases, with 10 bases between. The CDR3 spans 13 residues. CDR1 MNHEY and CDR2 SMNVEV come from the germline V gene (reference sequence). For the CDR3, the DNA is TGTGCCAGCAGTTATGGGGCGGACTACGAGCAGTACTTC. This translates into CASSYGADYEQYF.

This clone came up a few times. This chain uses TRBV6-5 with TRBJ2-7, with a tentative D call TRBD1 (7 bases). Germline V gene data show CDR1 as MNHEY and CDR2 as SVGAGI. The V end was cut by 6 bases, the J end by 3 bases, with 12 bases between. The CDR3 runs to 13 residues. CDR3 residues: CASREGQSYEQYF. As DNA, the CDR3 is TGTGCCAGCAGGGAGGGACAGAGCTACGAGCAGTACTTC.

This clone turned up a few times. The chain links TRBV4-3 to TRBJ1-3; D ambiguous. Germline CDR1 and CDR2: LGHNA and YSLEER. Trimming removed 0 bases from V and 1 base from J, with 7 bases in between. CDR3 length equals 15 residues. The CDR3: CASSQDRVSGNTIYF. The DNA of the CDR3 is TGCGCCAGCAGCCAAGATCGAGTGTCTGGAAACACCATATATTTT.

This clone is a singleton in its sample. The CDR3 is CASSPSGSINEQFF. CDR3 nucleotide sequence: TGTGCCAGCAGTCCGAGCGGGAGCATCAATGAGCAGTTCTTC. This sequence joins TRBV6-5 and TRBJ2-1; 8 bases agree with TRBD2. The CDR3 consists of 14 residues. Losses at the gene ends were 5 bases for V and 6 bases for J; bases not matched to a gene: 6. Germline V gives CDR1 MNHEY, CDR2 SVGAGI.

The V gene is TRBV5-8, the J gene TRBJ1-4; D gene uncertain. Germline V gives CDR1 SGHTS, CDR2 YDEGEE. The CDR3 is 13 amino acids. V lost 0 bases and J 8 bases, leaving 8 bases between the germline ends. CDR3 sequence (DNA): TGTGCCAGCAGCTTGGAGACGAGGGAAAAACTGTTTTTT. This codes for CASSLETREKLFF.

This clone was detected a few times. The chain recombines TRBV6-5 with TRBJ2-2; TRBD1 is a possible D gene (5 bases). V lost 0 bases to trimming and J lost 0 bases, with 8 bases between them. The germline gives CDR1 MNHEY, CDR2 SVGAGI. The CDR3 runs 16 residues. CDR3 protein: CASSYSPGPNTGELFF. In DNA, the CDR3 is TGTGCCAGCAGTTACTCGCCAGGGCCGAACACCGGGGAGCTGTTTTTT.

This chain uses TRBV9 with TRBJ2-2, with 9 bases aligning to TRBD1. Losses at the gene ends were 4 bases for V and 4 bases for J; bases not matched to a gene: 5. The CDR3 has 15 residues. Germline V gene sequence: CDR1 SGDLS, CDR2 YYNGEE. CDR3 nucleotide sequence: TGTGCCAGCAGCATTGGGACAGGGAGCACCGGGGAGCTGTTTTTT. Amino acids: CASSIGTGSTGELFF.

This chain connects TRBV4-1 to TRBJ2-2, with D possibly matching TRBD1 (5 bases). V was clipped by 7 bases and J by 4 bases, with 13 bases between them. Germline V gene lookup returns CDR1 MGHRA and CDR2 YSYEKL. This CDR3 has 14 amino acids. This chain's CDR3 is CASTLGQSTGELFF. The CDR3 DNA reads as TGCGCCAGCACCCTCGGACAAAGCACCGGGGAGCTGTTTTTT.

The chain links TRBV9 to TRBJ2-1; a weak D match, TRBD2 (6 bases). The CDR3 runs to 15 residues. V was pared by 1 base and J by 4 bases, with 12 bases between. The germline V gene encodes CDR1 SGDLS and CDR2 YYNGEE. This CDR3 is CASSVRETSYNEQFF. DNA of the CDR3: TGTGCCAGCAGCGTAAGGGAGACTAGTTACAATGAGCAGTTCTTC.